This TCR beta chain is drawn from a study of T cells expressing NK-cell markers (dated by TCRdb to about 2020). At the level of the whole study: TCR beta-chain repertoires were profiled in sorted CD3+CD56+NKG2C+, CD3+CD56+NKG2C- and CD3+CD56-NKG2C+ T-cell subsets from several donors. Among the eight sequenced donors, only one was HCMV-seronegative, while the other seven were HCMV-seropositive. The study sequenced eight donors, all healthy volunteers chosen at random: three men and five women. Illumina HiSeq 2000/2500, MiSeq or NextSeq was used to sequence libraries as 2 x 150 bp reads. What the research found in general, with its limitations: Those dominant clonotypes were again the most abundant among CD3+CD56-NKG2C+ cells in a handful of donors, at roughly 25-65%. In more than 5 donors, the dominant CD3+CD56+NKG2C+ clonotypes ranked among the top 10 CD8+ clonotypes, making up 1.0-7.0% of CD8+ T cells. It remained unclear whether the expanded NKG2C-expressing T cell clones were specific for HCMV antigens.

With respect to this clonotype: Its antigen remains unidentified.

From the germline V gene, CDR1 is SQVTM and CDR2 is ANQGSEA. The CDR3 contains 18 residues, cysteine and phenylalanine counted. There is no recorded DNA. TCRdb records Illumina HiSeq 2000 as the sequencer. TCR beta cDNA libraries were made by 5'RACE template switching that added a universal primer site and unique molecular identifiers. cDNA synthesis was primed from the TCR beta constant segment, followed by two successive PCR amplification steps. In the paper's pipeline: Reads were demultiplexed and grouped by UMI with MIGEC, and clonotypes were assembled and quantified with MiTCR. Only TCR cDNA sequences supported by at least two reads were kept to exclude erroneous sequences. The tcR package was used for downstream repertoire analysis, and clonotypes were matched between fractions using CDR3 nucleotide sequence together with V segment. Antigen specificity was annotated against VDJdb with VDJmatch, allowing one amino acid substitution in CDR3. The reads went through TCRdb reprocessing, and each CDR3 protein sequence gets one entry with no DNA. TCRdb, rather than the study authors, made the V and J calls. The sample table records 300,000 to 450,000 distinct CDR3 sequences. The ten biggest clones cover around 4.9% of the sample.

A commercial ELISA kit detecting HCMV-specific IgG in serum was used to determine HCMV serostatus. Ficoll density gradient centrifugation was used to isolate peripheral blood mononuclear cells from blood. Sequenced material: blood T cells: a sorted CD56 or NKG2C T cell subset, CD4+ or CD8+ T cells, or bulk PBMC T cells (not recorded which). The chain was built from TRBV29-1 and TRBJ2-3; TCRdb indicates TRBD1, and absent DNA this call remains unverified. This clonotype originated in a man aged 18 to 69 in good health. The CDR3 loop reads CSVGFEVGQSTSTDTQYF.